This T cell receptor beta chain emerged from a study of a mutant IDH1 vaccine in newly diagnosed glioma. Study details: Most patients had radiochemotherapy with temozolomide before enrollment; others had one alone.

Clones were sequenced by immunoSEQ multiplex PCR, and TCRdb holds only the in-frame ones, with some missing. Found here are around 50,000 clones, roughly 85% of them singletons; the top ten hold about 2.2%. The CDR3 is 15 amino acids. Germline V gives CDR1 MNHEY, CDR2 SVGAGI. Comments on this clone: One end of the junction does not line up with germline, which may come from a read error.

Time point given: baseline, week 1 (first vaccination visit). Described treatment: pre-vaccination baseline after standard-of-care therapy. The sequenced sample was PBMCs, obtained from a glioma patient treated with radiotherapy, temozolomide or both. This TCR came from a man aged 35 to 55 with glioma. The chain has TRBV6-5 and TRBJ2-1; 10 nucleotides align to TRBD2. In DNA, the CDR3 is TGTGCCAGCAGTTCGTCTAGCGGGAGCTACCATGAGCAGTTCTTC. This translates into CASSSSSGSYHEQFF.